This record looks at one T cell receptor (beta chain) sequence and its context. Its antigen is unknown. Absence of ophthalmopathy progression within 18 months defined stable Graves' hyperthyroidism. Hyperthyroidism had been newly diagnosed in patients aged 18 to 65, and its duration was under 2 months. These data belong to a study of T cells in Graves' hyperthyroidism and ophthalmopathy. Amplification yielded TCR beta CDR3 regions, with RNA transcripts as the source. A first-round RT-PCR of the TCR CDR3 used the HTBI primer set. TCRdb processed the multiplex PCR reads anew with MiXCR; each CDR3 protein has one entry. The profile shows about 500,000 distinct CDR3 sequences, about a sixth of them singletons. Broader study findings: Model output signaled ophthalmopathy a median approximately 6 months ahead of onset. Most thyroid clonotypes expanded above 0.001 appeared in blood too.

Sequencing was performed on blood. This TCR was recovered from a woman aged 18-30 years with Graves' hyperthyroidism.

In DNA, the CDR3 is TGTGCCAGCAGCTTATACGACCGGGTCAATTCACCCCTCCACTTT. Translation: CASSLYDRVNSPLHF. This chain joins TRBV5-5 and TRBJ1-6, with D uncertain. Trimming cost V 2 bases and J 7 bases, with 13 bases left between them. The CDR3 sequence is 15 residues long. The germline CDR1 and CDR2 sequences are SGHKS and YYEKEE (reference sequence).